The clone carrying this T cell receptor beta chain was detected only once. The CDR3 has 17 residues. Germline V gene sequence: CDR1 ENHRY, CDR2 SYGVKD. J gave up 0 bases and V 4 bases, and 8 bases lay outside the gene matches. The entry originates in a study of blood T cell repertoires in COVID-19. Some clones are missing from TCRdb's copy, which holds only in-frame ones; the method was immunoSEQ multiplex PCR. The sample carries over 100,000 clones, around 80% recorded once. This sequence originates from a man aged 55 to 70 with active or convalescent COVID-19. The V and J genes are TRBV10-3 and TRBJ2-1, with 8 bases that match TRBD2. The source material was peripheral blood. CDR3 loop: CAISASSGVGSYNEQFF. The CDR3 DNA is TGTGCCATCAGTGCGAGTAGCGGGGTGGGCTCCTACAATGAGCAGTTCTTC.